This note documents a single T cell receptor beta chain sequence. Its antigen remains unidentified. Germline is not matched at one junction end, which may reflect a read error. The data originate from a study of cytomegalovirus exposure and HLA in healthy donors. Every donor was a healthy person donating bone marrow. Overall study results and limits: Later analysis placed DRB1 highest and HLA-C lowest in TCR association rates, which differed by HLA locus. Highly shared sequence variants in one cluster were likely a sequencing artifact. There were several of the most significant clusters that appeared linked to common viral pathogens in a later analysis.

Per germline, CDR1 SEHNR and CDR2 FQNEAQ (reference sequence). The CDR3 is 15 residues long. The PCR was carried out with 60 Vbeta primers and 13 Jbeta primers. Generated by immunoSEQ multiplex PCR, the TCRdb table keeps only in-frame clones and is missing some. The sample holds 150,000 to 200,000 clones, 75% to 85% seen once. Sequencing was performed on PBMCs. The origin of this receptor is a woman aged 30 to 39 in good health and CMV-seronegative. The V and J genes are TRBV7-9 and TRBJ2-4, with 7 bases aligning to TRBD1. The CDR3 loop is CSSSSPRQGKNIQYF. The DNA of the CDR3 is TGTTCCAGCAGCTCCCCCCGACAGGGTAAAAACATTCAGTACTTC.